The clone carrying this T cell receptor beta chain was recorded once. No antigen is known for it. This sample is drawn from a study of siplizumab effects on memory and regulatory T cells. Study-level results: Alloreactive sequences tracing back to unstimulated CD4+ memory cells fell significantly with siplizumab. Mean Treg-derived proportions of mappable alloreactive CD4+ clones were around 70% for siplizumab and 25% to 30% for controls. Apparently key alloresponse contributors, naive T cells also seemed more diverse than memory cells.

The V segment lost 2 bases and the J segment 6 bases; nucleotides outside the gene matches: 5. Looked up from germline, CDR1 is SGHTA and CDR2 is FQGTGA. The CDR3 runs to 15 residues. Using immunoSEQ multiplex PCR, the repertoire was profiled, and TCRdb retains in-frame clones only, with some absent. The sample lists 100,000 or so clones, about 93% occurring once. What was sequenced was Tregs sorted from blood. This TCR was recovered from a human donor in good health. The V and J genes are TRBV7-3 and TRBJ2-1; 9 nucleotides agree with TRBD2. The CDR3 coding sequence is TGTGCCAGCAGCTTACTAGCGGGACGGGGCAATGAGCAGTTCTTC. This codes for CASSLLAGRGNEQFF.